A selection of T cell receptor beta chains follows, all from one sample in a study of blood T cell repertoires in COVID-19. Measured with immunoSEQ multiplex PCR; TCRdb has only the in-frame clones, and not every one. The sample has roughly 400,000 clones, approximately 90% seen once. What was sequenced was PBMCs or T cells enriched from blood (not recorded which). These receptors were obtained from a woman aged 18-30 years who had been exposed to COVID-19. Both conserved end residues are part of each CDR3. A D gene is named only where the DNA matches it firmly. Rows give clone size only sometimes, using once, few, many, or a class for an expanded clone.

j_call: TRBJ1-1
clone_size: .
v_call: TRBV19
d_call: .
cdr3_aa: CASSIDLGTEAFF
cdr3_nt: TGTGCCAGTAGTATAGATCTCGGCACTGAAGCTTTCTTT

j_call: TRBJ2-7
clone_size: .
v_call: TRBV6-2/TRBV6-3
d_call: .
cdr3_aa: CASSYLGVGYSYEQYF
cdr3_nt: TGTGCCAGCAGTTACCTAGGGGTAGGTTATTCCTACGAGCAGTACTTC

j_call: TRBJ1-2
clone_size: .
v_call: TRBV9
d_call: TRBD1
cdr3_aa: CASSPWDRGGDGYTF
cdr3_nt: TGTGCCAGCAGCCCCTGGGACAGGGGAGGGGATGGCTACACCTTC

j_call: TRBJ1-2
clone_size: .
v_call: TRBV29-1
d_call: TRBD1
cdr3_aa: CSVEGTGDGYTF
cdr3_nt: TGCAGCGTTGAAGGGACAGGCGATGGCTACACCTTC

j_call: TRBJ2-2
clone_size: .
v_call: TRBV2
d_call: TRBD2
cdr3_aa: CASSGLAGGGTGELFF
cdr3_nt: TGTGCCAGCAGTGGACTAGCGGGGGGTGGCACCGGGGAGCTGTTTTTT

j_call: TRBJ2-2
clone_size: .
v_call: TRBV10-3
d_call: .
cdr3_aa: CAISESETSNTGELFF
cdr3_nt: TGTGCCATCAGTGAATCAGAGACATCGAACACCGGGGAGCTGTTTTTT

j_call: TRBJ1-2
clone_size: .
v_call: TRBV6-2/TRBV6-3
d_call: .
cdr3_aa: CASSYPQGRYGYTF
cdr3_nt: TGTGCCAGCAGTTACCCCCAGGGTCGGTATGGCTACACCTTC

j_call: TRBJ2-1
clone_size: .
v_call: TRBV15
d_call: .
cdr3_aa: CATSREVSYNEQFF
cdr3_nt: TGTGCCACCAGCAGAGAGGTCAGCTACAATGAGCAGTTCTTC

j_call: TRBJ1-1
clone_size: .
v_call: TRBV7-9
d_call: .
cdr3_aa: CASTQGNLMNTEAFF
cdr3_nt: TGTGCCAGCACCCAGGGTAATCTCATGAACACTGAAGCTTTCTTT

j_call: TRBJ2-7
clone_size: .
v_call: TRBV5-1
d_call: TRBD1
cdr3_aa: CASSGRTGDREQYF
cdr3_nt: TGCGCCAGCAGCGGGCGGACAGGGGATCGAGAGCAGTACTTC

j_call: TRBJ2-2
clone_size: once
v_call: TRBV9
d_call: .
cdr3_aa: CASSVRGVNTGELFF
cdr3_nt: TGTGCCAGCAGCGTACGAGGCGTGAACACCGGGGAGCTGTTTTTT

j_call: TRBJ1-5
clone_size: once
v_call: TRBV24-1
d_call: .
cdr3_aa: CATSDPGGVQPQHF
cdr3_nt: TGTGCCACCAGTGATCCGGGGGGCGTTCAGCCCCAGCATTTT

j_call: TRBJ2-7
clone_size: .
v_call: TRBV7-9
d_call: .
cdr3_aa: CASSFSPGTYEQYF
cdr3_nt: TGTGCCAGCAGCTTTAGTCCGGGGACCTACGAGCAGTACTTC

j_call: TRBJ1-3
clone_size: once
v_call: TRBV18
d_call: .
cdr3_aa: CASSPPVNVRGSGNTIYF
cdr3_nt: TGTGCCAGCTCACCACCGGTGAACGTTCGGGGATCTGGAAACACCATATATTTT

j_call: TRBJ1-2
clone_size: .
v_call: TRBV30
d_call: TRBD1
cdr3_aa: CAWSAYRGRHGYTF
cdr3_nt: TGTGCCTGGAGTGCCTACAGGGGGCGGCATGGCTACACCTTC

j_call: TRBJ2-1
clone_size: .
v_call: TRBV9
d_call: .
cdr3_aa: CASSGGSAGGLYNEQFF
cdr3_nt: TGTGCCAGCAGCGGGGGATCCGCGGGCGGCTTATACAATGAGCAGTTCTTC

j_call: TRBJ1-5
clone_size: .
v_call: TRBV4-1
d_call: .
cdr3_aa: CASSQDLLGGGSNQPQHF
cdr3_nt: TGCGCCAGCAGCCAAGATCTTCTGGGGGGAGGGAGCAATCAGCCCCAGCATTTT

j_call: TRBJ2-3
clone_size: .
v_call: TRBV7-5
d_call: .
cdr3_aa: CVRSARPGTSVTTDTQYF
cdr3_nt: TGTGTCAGAAGCGCTCGCCCCGGGACTAGCGTCACCACAGATACGCAGTATTTT

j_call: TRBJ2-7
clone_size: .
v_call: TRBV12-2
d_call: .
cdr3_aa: CASRFQGRDRPYEQYF
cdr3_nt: TGTGCAAGTCGCTTTCAAGGGAGGGACAGGCCCTACGAGCAGTACTTC

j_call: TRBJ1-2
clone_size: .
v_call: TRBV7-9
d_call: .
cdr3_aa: CASSAGADTRGYTF
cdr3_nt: TGTGCCAGCAGCGCTGGGGCGGATACCCGAGGCTACACCTTC

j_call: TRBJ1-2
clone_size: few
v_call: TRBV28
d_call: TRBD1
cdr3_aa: CASSSTLGQGRDGYTF
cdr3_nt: TGTGCCAGCAGTTCAACCCTGGGACAGGGGAGAGATGGCTACACCTTC

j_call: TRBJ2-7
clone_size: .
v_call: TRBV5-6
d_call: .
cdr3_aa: CASSSGEGREQYF
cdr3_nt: TGTGCCAGCAGCTCCGGGGAAGGCCGCGAGCAGTACTTC

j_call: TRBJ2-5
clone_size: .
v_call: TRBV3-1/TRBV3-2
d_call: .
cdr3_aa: CASSQDRISIQEETQYF
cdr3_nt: TGTGCCAGCAGCCAAGATCGGATCAGTATACAGGAAGAGACCCAGTACTTC

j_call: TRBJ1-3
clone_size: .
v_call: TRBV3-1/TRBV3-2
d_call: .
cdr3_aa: CASATQGTSGNTIYF
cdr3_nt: TGTGCCAGCGCAACTCAGGGTACTTCTGGAAACACCATATATTTT

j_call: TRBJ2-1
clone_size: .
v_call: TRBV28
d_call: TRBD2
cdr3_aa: CASRPPAGSSYNEQFF
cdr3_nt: TGTGCCAGCAGACCACCAGCGGGGAGCTCCTACAATGAGCAGTTCTTC

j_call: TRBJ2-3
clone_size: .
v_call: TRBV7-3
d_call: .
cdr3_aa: CASSLMAGANTDTQYF
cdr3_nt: TGTGCCAGCAGCTTAATGGCGGGGGCCAACACAGATACGCAGTATTTT

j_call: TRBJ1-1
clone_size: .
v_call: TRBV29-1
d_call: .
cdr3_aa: CRLFCGGTPNTEAFF
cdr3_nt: TGCAGGTTATTCTGTGGGGGCACCCCGAACACTGAAGCTTTCTTT

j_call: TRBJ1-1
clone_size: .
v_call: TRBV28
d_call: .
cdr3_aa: CASSSAGRGNTEAFF
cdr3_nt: TGTGCCAGCAGTTCCGCAGGGAGGGGTAACACTGAAGCTTTCTTT

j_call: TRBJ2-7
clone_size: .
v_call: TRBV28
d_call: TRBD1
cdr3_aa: CASSILTGSDEQYF
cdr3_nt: TGTGCCAGCAGTATCCTGACAGGGTCCGACGAGCAGTACTTC

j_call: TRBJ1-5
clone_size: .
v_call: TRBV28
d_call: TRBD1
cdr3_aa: CASSLPTGGGNQPQHF
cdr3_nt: TGTGCCAGCAGTCTTCCGACAGGGGGAGGAAATCAGCCCCAGCATTTT

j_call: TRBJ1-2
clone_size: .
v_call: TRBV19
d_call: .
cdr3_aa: CASSLVSGYGYTF
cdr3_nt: TGTGCCAGTAGTTTGGTTTCGGGGTATGGCTACACCTTC

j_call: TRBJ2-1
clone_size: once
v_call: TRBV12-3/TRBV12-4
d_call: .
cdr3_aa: CASSKQLEQFF
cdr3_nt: TGTGCCAGCAGCAAGCAACTTGAGCAGTTCTTC

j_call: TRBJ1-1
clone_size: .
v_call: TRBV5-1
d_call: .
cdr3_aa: CASSPIGAAMNTEAFF
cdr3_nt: TGCGCCAGCAGCCCAATTGGGGCAGCCATGAACACTGAAGCTTTCTTT

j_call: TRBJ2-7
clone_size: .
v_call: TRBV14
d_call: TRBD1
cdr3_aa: CASKSSTGEQQYF
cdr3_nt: TGTGCCAGCAAAAGCTCGACAGGGGAACAGCAGTACTTC

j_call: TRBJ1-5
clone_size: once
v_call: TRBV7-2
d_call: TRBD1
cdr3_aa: CASSLEGPGQGDQPQHF
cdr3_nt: TGTGCCAGCAGCTTAGAGGGGCCGGGACAGGGGGATCAGCCCCAGCATTTT

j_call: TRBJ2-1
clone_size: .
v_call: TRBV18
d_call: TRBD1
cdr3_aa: CASSPRQGASEQFF
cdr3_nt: TGTGCCAGCTCACCGAGGCAGGGGGCTAGTGAGCAGTTCTTC

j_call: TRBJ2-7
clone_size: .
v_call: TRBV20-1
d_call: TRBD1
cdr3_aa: CSASPGTGDSYEQYF
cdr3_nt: TGCAGTGCTAGTCCCGGGACAGGGGACTCCTACGAGCAGTACTTC

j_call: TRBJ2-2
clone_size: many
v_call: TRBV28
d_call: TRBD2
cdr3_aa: CASTLGSAGVQNTGELFF
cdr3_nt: TGTGCCAGCACACTGGGTTCCGCGGGGGTACAAAACACCGGGGAGCTGTTTTTT

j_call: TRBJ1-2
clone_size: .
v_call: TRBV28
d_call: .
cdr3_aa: CASSLIAAKRTF
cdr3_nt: TGTGCCAGCAGTTTAATTGCGGCCAAGCGCACCTTC

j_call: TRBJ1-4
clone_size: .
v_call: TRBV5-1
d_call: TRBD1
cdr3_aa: CASSPGTGHEKLFF
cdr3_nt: TGCGCCAGCAGCCCCGGGACAGGGCATGAAAAACTGTTTTTT

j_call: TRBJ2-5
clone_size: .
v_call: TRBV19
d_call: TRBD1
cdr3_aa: CARTGTGQETQYF
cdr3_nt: TGTGCCAGAACCGGGACAGGGCAAGAGACCCAGTACTTC

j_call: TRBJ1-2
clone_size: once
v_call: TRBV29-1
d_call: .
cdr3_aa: CSVNHREYGYTF
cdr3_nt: TGCAGCGTTAACCACAGGGAATATGGCTACACCTTC

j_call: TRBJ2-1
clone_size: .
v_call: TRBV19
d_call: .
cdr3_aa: CASNRGTASYNEQFF
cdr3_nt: TGTGCCAGTAATCGGGGGACCGCCTCCTACAATGAGCAGTTCTTC

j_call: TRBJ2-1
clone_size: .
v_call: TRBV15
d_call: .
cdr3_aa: CATSREKAVNNEQFF
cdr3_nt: TGTGCCACCAGCAGGGAAAAAGCGGTTAACAATGAGCAGTTCTTC

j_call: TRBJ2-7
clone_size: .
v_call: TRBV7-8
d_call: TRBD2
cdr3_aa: CASSFRRGGLSSYEQYF
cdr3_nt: TGTGCCAGCAGCTTTAGAAGGGGAGGGTTAAGCTCCTACGAGCAGTACTTC

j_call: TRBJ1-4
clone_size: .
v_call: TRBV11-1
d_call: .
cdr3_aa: CASSTRAEVNEKLFF
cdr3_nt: TGTGCCAGCAGCACCCGCGCGGAGGTGAATGAAAAACTGTTTTTT

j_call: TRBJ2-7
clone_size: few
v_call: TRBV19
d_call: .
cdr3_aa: CASSISSGYEQYF
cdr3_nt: TGTGCCAGTAGTATTTCCTCAGGGTACGAGCAGTACTTC

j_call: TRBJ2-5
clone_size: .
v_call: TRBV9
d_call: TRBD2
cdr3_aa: CASTSGLAETQYF
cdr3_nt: TGTGCCAGCACTTCGGGACTAGCGGAGACCCAGTACTTC

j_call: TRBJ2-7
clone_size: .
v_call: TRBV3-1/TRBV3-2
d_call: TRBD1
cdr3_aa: CASSRTGTGGTEQYF
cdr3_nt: TGTGCCAGCAGCCGAACCGGGACAGGGGGAACCGAGCAGTACTTC

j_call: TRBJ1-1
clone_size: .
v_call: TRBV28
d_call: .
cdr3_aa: CAIKAGLTEAFF
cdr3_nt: TGTGCCATAAAGGCGGGGCTCACTGAAGCTTTCTTT

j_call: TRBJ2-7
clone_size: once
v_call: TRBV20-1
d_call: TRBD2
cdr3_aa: CSASSASGRAPEQYF
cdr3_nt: TGCAGTGCAAGTTCGGCTAGCGGGAGGGCCCCCGAGCAGTACTTC

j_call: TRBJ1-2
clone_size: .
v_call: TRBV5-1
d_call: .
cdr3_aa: CASSFSQGGYGYTF
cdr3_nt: TGCGCCAGCAGTTTTTCCCAGGGAGGCTATGGCTACACCTTC

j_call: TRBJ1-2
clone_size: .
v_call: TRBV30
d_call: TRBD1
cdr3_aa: CAWSGDSLNYGYTF
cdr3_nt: TGTGCCTGGAGTGGGGACAGCCTTAACTATGGCTACACCTTC

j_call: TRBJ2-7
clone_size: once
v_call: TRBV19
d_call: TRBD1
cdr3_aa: CASRPGQGYRQYF
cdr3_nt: TGTGCCAGTAGACCGGGACAGGGATACCGGCAGTACTTC